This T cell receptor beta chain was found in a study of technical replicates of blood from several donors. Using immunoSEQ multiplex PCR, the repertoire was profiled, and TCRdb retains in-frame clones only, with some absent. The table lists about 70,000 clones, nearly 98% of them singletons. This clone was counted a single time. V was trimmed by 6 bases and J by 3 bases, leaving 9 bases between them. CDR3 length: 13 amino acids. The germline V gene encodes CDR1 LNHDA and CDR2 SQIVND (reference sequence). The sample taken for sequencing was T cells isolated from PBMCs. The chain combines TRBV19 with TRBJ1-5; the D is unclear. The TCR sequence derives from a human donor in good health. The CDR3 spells CASSLQDNQPQHF. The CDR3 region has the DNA TGTGCCAGTAGCCTCCAGGACAATCAGCCCCAGCATTTT.